These 20 T cell receptor beta chains share one sample of origin, sequenced in a study of blood T cells in healthy people across ages. Alongside a J-beta primer mix, a sample-barcoded 5' primer served in a second PCR lasting about 7 to 12 cycles. TCRdb re-called the 5' RACE reads through MiXCR, storing one row per CDR3 protein. The sample has about 1.4 million distinct CDR3 sequences; approximately 59% are singletons. Sequencing input: blood. Receptor source: a man aged 18 to 30 in good health.

V is TRBV18 and J is TRBJ2-7, with 7 bases fitting TRBD1. CDR3 length: 15 amino acids. V lost 2 bases to trimming and J lost 2 bases; unmatched junction nucleotides: 6. Germline V lookup: CDR1 KGHSH, CDR2 LQKENI. The CDR3 DNA reads TGTGCCAGCTCACCATGGGGACAGTCAACCTACGAGCAGTACTTC. Its translation is CASSPWGQSTYEQYF.

The chain is built from TRBV20-1 and TRBJ2-4; D may correspond to TRBD1 or TRBD2 (7 bases each). The end of the DNA is better explained by TRBJ2-7, so the J call may be wrong. Germline V gives CDR1 DFQATT, CDR2 SNEGSKA (reference sequence). The CDR3 sequence is 15 residues long. CDR3 sequence (DNA): TGCAGTGCTAGAGATCTCCAGGGGGGGGCCTACGAGCAGTACTTC. This sequence encodes CSARDLQGGAYEQYF.

The chain carries TRBV15 and TRBJ2-7; the match to TRBD2 covers 8 bases. The J call is doubtful: the DNA matches TRBJ2-5 better. Germline V lookup: CDR1 LNHNV, CDR2 YYDKDF (reference sequence). The CDR3 runs to 16 residues. The CDR3 nucleotides read TGTGCCACCAGCAGCGATTTGGGGACTAGATACGAGACCCAGTACTTC. Its protein product is CATSSDLGTRYETQYF.

The gene calls are TRBV27 and TRBJ2-1; the D is unclear. The germline V gene has CDR1 MNHEY and CDR2 SMNVEV (reference sequence). V lost 3 bases, J lost 6 bases, and 12 bases lay in between. The length of the CDR3 is 14 residues. The CDR3 loop is CASSLIPAGNEQFF. The CDR3 coding sequence is TGTGCCAGCAGTTTGATCCCAGCCGGCAATGAGCAGTTCTTC.

This clonotype appeared a few times. The chain couples TRBV29-1 to TRBJ2-7; D might be TRBD1 (6 bases). CDR1 is SQVTM and CDR2 is ANQGSEA in the germline V gene. V was shortened by 5 bases and J by 4 bases, with 21 bases between the two germline ends. The CDR3 consists of 15 residues. CDR3: CSVYNIIGTSYEQYF. The CDR3 coding sequence is TGCAGCGTTTACAACATAATCGGGACATCTTACGAGCAGTACTTC.

The chain carries TRBV6-1 and TRBJ2-6; D unresolved. V was shortened by 3 bases and J by 4 bases, with 7 bases between the two germline ends. This CDR3 has 14 residues. From germline, CDR1 is MNHNS and CDR2 SASEGT. The CDR3 DNA reads as TGTGCCAGCAGTGACCCAATCGGGGCCAACGTCCTGACTTTC. It encodes CASSDPIGANVLTF.

This chain links TRBV5-1 with TRBJ2-1; a possible D gene is TRBD2 (6 bases). The CDR3 runs to 16 residues. The germline V and J ends were trimmed by 0 bases and 7 bases, with 17 bases remaining between them. Germline CDR1 and CDR2: SGHRS and YFSETQ. CDR3 amino acids: CASSLDGSGRGNEQFF. DNA for the CDR3: TGCGCCAGCAGCTTGGATGGTAGCGGCCGAGGAAATGAGCAGTTCTTC.

Only a few counts were recorded for this clonotype. The CDR3 loop reads CSVDVRGTDTQYF. In nucleotides, the CDR3 is TGCAGCGTTGACGTCAGAGGGACAGATACGCAGTATTTT. The chain couples TRBV29-1 to TRBJ2-3, with D perhaps TRBD2 (5 bases). This CDR3 spans 13 amino acids. Per germline, CDR1 SQVTM and CDR2 ANQGSEA. V lost 3 bases and J 3 bases, leaving 10 bases between the germline ends.

This clonotype was observed a few times. This sequence joins TRBV11-1 and TRBJ2-6; 9 bases are shared with TRBD1. The CDR3 extends over 17 amino acids. Unmatched junction bases numbered 6, after V lost 5 bases and J lost 1 base. Germline lookup yields CDR1 SGHAT and CDR2 FQDESV (reference sequence). The DNA for the CDR3 is TGTGCCAGCAGCCAAGCCGGGACAGGGTCTGGGGCCAACGTCCTGACTTTC. Translated, it gives CASSQAGTGSGANVLTF.

The sample holds one count of this clonotype. This chain joins TRBV28 and TRBJ1-2; D call uncertain. The germline V gene encodes CDR1 MDHEN and CDR2 SYDVKM. Trimming took 1 base from V and 8 from J, leaving 11 bases between them. CDR3 size: 13 residues. The CDR3 nucleotides read TGTGCCAGCAGTTTATCCGGGATCGGAGGCTACACCTTC. This codes for CASSLSGIGGYTF.

In this sample, this clonotype turned up once. The rearrangement joins TRBV27 to TRBJ2-1; 7 bases line up with TRBD1. V trimming: 7 bases; J trimming: 1 base; junction bases outside the gene matches: 10. CDR3 size: 16 residues. CDR1 and CDR2 (germline): MNHEY, SMNVEV (reference sequence). CDR3 region: CASTPLGTASYNEQFF. CDR3 bases: TGTGCCAGCACCCCTCTCGGGACAGCTTCCTACAATGAGCAGTTCTTC.

This sequence joins TRBV5-1 and TRBJ1-1, with D perhaps TRBD1 (6 bases). V lost 4 bases and J lost 0, with 16 bases in between. Germline-derived CDR1 and CDR2 are SGHRS and YFSETQ. CDR3 size: 16 residues. In nucleotides, the CDR3 is TGCGCCAGCAGCAGTTACAGGGTGCGAATGAACACTGAAGCTTTCTTT. This codes for CASSSYRVRMNTEAFF.

This clonotype was observed a single time. The chain uses TRBV25-1 and TRBJ2-1; 13 bases fit TRBD2. TRBJ2-7 explains the end of the DNA better; the J call may be wrong. The CDR3 has 17 residues. The germline CDR1 and CDR2 sequences are MGHDK and SYGVNS. The CDR3 nucleotides read TGTGCCAGCAGGGGACTAGCGGGAAGGAGGTCCTACAATGAGCAGTACTTC. This sequence encodes CASRGLAGRRSYNEQYF.

This clonotype was counted only a few times. The chain links TRBV29-1 to TRBJ2-3, with D possibly matching TRBD2 (6 bases). The CDR3 spans 13 residues. V was trimmed by 7 bases and J by 0 bases, leaving 11 bases between them. Germline V gene lookup returns CDR1 SQVTM and CDR2 ANQGSEA. In DNA, the CDR3 is TGCAGCGGAGTAGCGGATAGCACAGATACGCAGTATTTT. Protein: CSGVADSTDTQYF.

The chain combines TRBV2 with TRBJ2-2; D might be TRBD1 (7 bases). The CDR3 has 16 amino acids. V was clipped by 8 bases and J by 5 bases, with 21 bases between them. Germline loops: CDR1 SNHLY, CDR2 FYNNEI. In nucleotides, the CDR3 is TGTGCCAGCGATGGAGGTCTGGCAGGGGGGACCGGGGAGCTGTTTTTT. Protein: CASDGGLAGGTGELFF. Full variable domain (missing parts from reference TRBV2 and TRBJ2-2): EPEVTQTPSHQVTQMGQEVILRCVPISNHLYFYWYRQILGQKVEFLVSFYNNEISEKSEIFDDQFSVERPDGSNFTLKIRSTKLEDSAMYFCASDGGLAGGTGELFFGEGSRLTVL.

This clonotype showed up just a few times. The rearrangement uses TRBV7-9 and TRBJ2-4; no clear D. Trimming took 0 bases from V and 10 from J, leaving 13 bases between them. The CDR3 has 14 amino acids. Germline assignment: CDR1 SEHNR and CDR2 FQNEAQ (reference sequence). CDR3 coding DNA: TGTGCCAGCAGCTTAGCCCAGGACGCCCGGATTCAGTACTTC. This codes for CASSLAQDARIQYF.

This chain joins TRBV7-9 and TRBJ2-7; no clear D gene. CDR3 length: 14 amino acids. V shed 7 bases and J shed 0 bases, with 13 bases lying between them. The germline V gene encodes CDR1 SEHNR and CDR2 FQNEAQ (reference sequence). CDR3 protein: CASTTWSSSYEQYF. The CDR3 DNA follows: TGTGCCAGCACTACCTGGAGTTCCTCCTACGAGCAGTACTTC.

This chain links TRBV30 with TRBJ2-3; 7 bases align to TRBD2. Per germline, CDR1 GTSNPN and CDR2 SVGIG (reference sequence). CDR3 length: 16 amino acids. V lost 4 bases and J lost 2; bases outside the gene matches: 12. The CDR3 sequence is CAWNGGLAGITDTQYF. The CDR3 DNA follows: TGTGCCTGGAATGGCGGGTTAGCGGGTATCACAGATACGCAGTATTTT.

The sample holds a few counts of this clonotype. This sequence joins TRBV20-1 and TRBJ2-1; unclear D gene. This CDR3 comprises 13 residues. V gave up 6 bases and J gave up 4 bases, with 13 bases separating them. Germline-derived CDR1 and CDR2 are DFQATT and SNEGSKA (reference sequence). CDR3 bases: TGCAGTGCCGCCCAAGCCACGTACAATGAGCAGTTCTTC. This translates into CSAAQATYNEQFF.

This clonotype has just a few counts. This rearrangement joins TRBV3-1 to TRBJ2-3; 9 bases align to TRBD2. The CDR3 consists of 15 residues. The J segment lost 4 bases and the V segment lost 4 bases, leaving 6 bases of the junction unmatched. The germline V gene has CDR1 LGHDT and CDR2 YNNKEL (reference sequence). The CDR3 DNA follows: TGTGCCAGCAGCCCGAGACTAGCGGCCCCAGATACGCAGTATTTT. Protein: CASSPRLAAPDTQYF.